This T cell receptor beta chain originates from a study of cytomegalovirus exposure and HLA in healthy donors. Researchers ran the PCR with 60 Vbeta and 13 Jbeta primers. Repertoires were generated with immunoSEQ multiplex PCR, while TCRdb's copy carries only in-frame clones and drops some. The sample has some 35,000 clones, 53% seen once. The CDR3 runs 15 residues. CDR1 is SGDLS and CDR2 is YYNGEE in the germline V gene. V was pared by 4 bases and J by 6 bases, with 17 bases between. The clonotype was recovered from a woman between 35 and 50 years old in good health and CMV-seropositive. The V gene is TRBV9, the J gene TRBJ2-1, with a weak D call TRBD1 (5 bases). The sample taken for sequencing was PBMCs. The CDR3 coding sequence is TGTGCCAGCAGCAGGGGTTGGGGTTTAGGCAATGAGCAGTTCTTC. As protein: CASSRGWGLGNEQFF.